One sample yielded the 18 T cell receptor beta chains listed below, sequenced in a study of blood T cell repertoires in COVID-19. Sequencing was performed with immunoSEQ multiplex PCR; in TCRdb, only in-frame clones are kept and a portion is missing. The sample contains 110,000 to 150,000 clones, approximately 85% of which appear only once. The sample was peripheral blood. The receptors come from a man aged 65-85 years with acute or convalescent COVID-19.

V is TRBV28 and J is TRBJ2-7; tentative D call: TRBD1 (5 bases). CDR1 is MDHEN and CDR2 is SYDVKM in the germline V gene. V lost 3 bases to trimming and J lost 4 bases, with 10 bases between them. This CDR3 comprises 13 residues. The CDR3 here is CASSLPGQYEQYF. As DNA, the CDR3 is TGTGCCAGCAGTTTGCCAGGGCAGTACGAGCAGTACTTC.

This clone was detected a few times. The J gene is TRBJ1-1, the V gene TRBV7-8, with D perhaps TRBD1 (5 bases). CDR1 SGHVS and CDR2 FQNEAQ come from the germline V gene. Trimming took off 2 bases at V and 7 bases at J, with 8 bases between the two ends. This CDR3 has 12 residues. CDR3 coding DNA: TGTGCCAGCAGCTTATTTCAGGGTGAAGCTTTCTTT. Protein sequence: CASSLFQGEAFF.

The chain couples TRBV2 to TRBJ2-5, with D maybe TRBD1 (6 bases). With 4 bases removed from V and 2 bases from J, the gap between germline ends came to 14 bases. The length of the CDR3 is 15 residues. CDR1 and CDR2 (germline): SNHLY, FYNNEI. CDR3 DNA sequence: TGTGCCAGCAGTGGAGTCGATAGGGGGCAAGAGACCCAGTACTTC. This codes for CASSGVDRGQETQYF. The full variable domain, in which reference TRBV2 and TRBJ2-5 provide the parts outside the CDR3, is EPEVTQTPSHQVTQMGQEVILRCVPISNHLYFYWYRQILGQKVEFLVSFYNNEISEKSEIFDDQFSVERPDGSNFTLKIRSTKLEDSAMYFCASSGVDRGQETQYFGPGTRLLVL.

About this clone: The same CDR3 can be traced to other DNA sequences in this sample. CDR3 amino acids: CASSLTGGNQPQHF. CDR3 coding DNA: TGTGCCAGCAGCCTAACAGGGGGAAATCAGCCCCAGCATTTT. The V call is TRBV28, the J call TRBJ1-5, with 8 nucleotides matching TRBD1. The CDR3 runs to 14 residues. Germline CDR1 is MDHEN and CDR2 is SYDVKM. Trimming cost V 6 bases and J 4 bases; bases outside gene matches: 5.

The chain combines TRBV24-1 with TRBJ2-1, with 11 bases lining up with TRBD1. CDR3 size: 17 residues. The V gene end was trimmed by 5 bases and the J gene end by 3 bases; junction bases not matched to a gene: 8. From germline, CDR1 is KGHDR and CDR2 SFDVKD. CDR3 DNA: TGTGCCACCAGTGGGGGTTGGGGGACAGGGGGCTACAATGAGCAGTTCTTC. It codes for CATSGGWGTGGYNEQFF.

CDR3 loop: CAWSRPGLLAAEQYF. The CDR3 DNA sequence: TGTGCCTGGTCCCGCCCAGGGCTCCTGGCGGCCGAGCAGTACTTC. This sequence joins TRBV30 and TRBJ2-7; D might be TRBD1 (5 bases). Germline CDR1 is GTSNPN and CDR2 is SVGIG (reference sequence). The V end was cut by 5 bases, the J end by 6 bases, with 23 bases between. The length of the CDR3 is 15 residues.

This rearrangement joins TRBV5-1 to TRBJ2-2; D unresolved. Germline values: CDR1 SGHRS, CDR2 YFSETQ. The CDR3 totals 14 residues. The ends were cut back, 2 bases at V and 3 bases at J, with 8 bases in the middle. This chain's CDR3 is CASSFTPDTGELFF. As DNA, the CDR3 is TGCGCCAGCAGCTTTACACCCGACACCGGGGAGCTGTTTTTT.

The chain recombines TRBV10-3 with TRBJ1-6; D is undetermined. Trimming pared 0 bases from V and 8 bases from J, leaving 11 bases between. This CDR3 spans 15 amino acids. Looked up from germline, CDR1 is ENHRY and CDR2 is SYGVKD. The CDR3 coding sequence is TGTGCCATCAGTGAGTCGAGGCAGTTCCATTCACCCCTCCACTTT. Its translation: CAISESRQFHSPLHF.

The chain has TRBV19 and TRBJ2-5; 9 nucleotides agree with TRBD1. In germline, CDR1 is LNHDA, CDR2 SQIVND (reference sequence). V was clipped by 5 bases and J by 1 base; unmatched bases: 5. The CDR3 extends over 15 amino acids. For the CDR3, the DNA is TGTGCCAGTAGTCTGGTGGGACAGGGCCAAGAGACCCAGTACTTC. The encoded protein is CASSLVGQGQETQYF. The full variable domain, rest sourced from reference TRBV19 and TRBJ2-5, is DGGITQSPKYLFRKEGQNVTLSCEQNLNHDAMYWYRQDPGQGLRLIYYSQIVNDFQKGDIAEGYSVSREKKESFPLTVTSAQKNPTAFYLCASSLVGQGQETQYFGPGTRLLVL.

The rearrangement uses TRBV7-9 and TRBJ1-3; no clear D gene. This CDR3 has 16 amino acids. Germline V CDR1 and CDR2: SEHNR, FQNEAQ (reference sequence). Trimming removed 3 bases at V and 0 bases at J, with 12 bases between. CDR3 sequence (DNA): TGTGCCAGCAGCTTTTCCTTAGCGATCTCTGGAAACACCATATATTTT. Translating it yields CASSFSLAISGNTIYF.

The chain is built from TRBV5-6 and TRBJ2-4; D gene ambiguous. This CDR3 is built from 14 residues. Between the trimmed V and J ends, which lost 2 bases and 1 base, there was a span of 7 bases. Germline V lookup: CDR1 SGHDT, CDR2 YYEEEE. CDR3 sequence reads: CASSLYQAKNIQYF. For the CDR3, the DNA is TGTGCCAGCAGCTTATACCAGGCCAAAAACATTCAGTACTTC.

This rearrangement joins TRBV28 to TRBJ1-6, with 8 bases aligning to TRBD1. V dropped 10 bases and J dropped 0; count of bases not matched to a gene: 5. Germline V CDR1 and CDR2: MDHEN, SYDVKM. The CDR3 has 15 residues. DNA of the CDR3: TGTGCCACCCGGACAGGGAGCTCCTATAATTCACCCCTCCACTTT. This encodes CATRTGSSYNSPLHF.

This chain joins TRBV7-2 and TRBJ1-3; a weak D match, TRBD1 (6 bases). CDR3 length equals 16 residues. Germline values: CDR1 SGHTA, CDR2 FQGNSA. V gave up 1 base and J gave up 4 bases, with 14 bases separating them. DNA for the CDR3: TGTGCCAGCAGCTTAGTGGGGGGGGCGCAAGGAAACACCATATATTTT. Translation gives CASSLVGGAQGNTIYF.

The V and J genes are TRBV9 and TRBJ2-7; 7 bases map to TRBD2. The CDR3 has 17 amino acids. Germline assignment: CDR1 SGDLS and CDR2 YYNGEE. J gave up 0 bases and V 4 bases, and 13 bases lay outside the gene matches. The CDR3 nucleotides read TGTGCCAGCAGCCAGTTGGGGCTAGCGGATAGCTCCTACGAGCAGTACTTC. It specifies CASSQLGLADSSYEQYF.

The V and J genes are TRBV9 and TRBJ2-3; 9 bases line up with TRBD2. The CDR3 has 18 amino acids. Germline V gene data show CDR1 as SGDLS and CDR2 as YYNGEE. The trim removed 3 bases at V and 4 bases at J, leaving 15 bases unmatched. CDR3 region: CASSAPERGLAGADTQYF. The CDR3 bases are TGTGCCAGCAGCGCCCCAGAACGGGGACTAGCCGGGGCAGATACGCAGTATTTT.

The chain uses TRBV27 and TRBJ2-5, with D possibly TRBD2 on 5 matching bases. Between the trimmed V and J ends, which lost 4 bases and 1 base, there was a span of 16 bases. From germline, CDR1 is MNHEY and CDR2 SMNVEV (reference sequence). This CDR3 contains 16 residues. The CDR3 sequence: CASSSRPFTSQETQYF. The CDR3 nucleotides are TGTGCCAGCAGTTCTCGACCCTTTACTAGCCAAGAGACCCAGTACTTC.

The J gene is TRBJ1-3, the V gene TRBV5-1; D is uncertain. Germline-derived CDR1 and CDR2 are SGHRS and YFSETQ. This CDR3 is built from 15 residues. V lost 0 bases and J lost 4, with 11 bases in between. CDR3 region: CASSLGTAPGNTIYF. In DNA form, the CDR3 reads TGCGCCAGCAGCTTGGGAACAGCCCCGGGAAACACCATATATTTT.

The chain is built from TRBV3-1 (or the pseudogene TRBV3-2) and TRBJ2-5, with TRBD2 matching 12 bases. V shed 0 bases, J shed 1 base, and the junction held 6 bases outside the gene matches. The CDR3 contains 18 residues. Germline CDR1 and CDR2: LGHDT and YNNKEL (reference sequence). CDR3 sequence (DNA): TGTGCCAGCAGCCAAGACGGGCTAGCGGGAGGGATCCAAGAGACCCAGTACTTC. Translated, it gives CASSQDGLAGGIQETQYF.